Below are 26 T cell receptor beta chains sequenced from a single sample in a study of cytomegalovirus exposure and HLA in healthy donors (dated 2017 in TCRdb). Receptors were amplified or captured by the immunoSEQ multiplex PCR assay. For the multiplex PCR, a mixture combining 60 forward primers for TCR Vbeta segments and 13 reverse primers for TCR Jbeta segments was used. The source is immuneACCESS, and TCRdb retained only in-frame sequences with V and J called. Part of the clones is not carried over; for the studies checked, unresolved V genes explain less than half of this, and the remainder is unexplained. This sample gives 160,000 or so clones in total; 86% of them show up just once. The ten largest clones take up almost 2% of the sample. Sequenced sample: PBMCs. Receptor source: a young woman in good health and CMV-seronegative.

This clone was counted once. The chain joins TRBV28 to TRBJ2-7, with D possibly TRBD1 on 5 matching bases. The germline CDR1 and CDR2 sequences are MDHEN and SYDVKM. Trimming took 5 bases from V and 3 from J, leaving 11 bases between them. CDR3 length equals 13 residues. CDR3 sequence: CASSGASFYEQYF. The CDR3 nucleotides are TGTGCCAGCAGTGGGGCCAGTTTCTACGAGCAGTACTTC.

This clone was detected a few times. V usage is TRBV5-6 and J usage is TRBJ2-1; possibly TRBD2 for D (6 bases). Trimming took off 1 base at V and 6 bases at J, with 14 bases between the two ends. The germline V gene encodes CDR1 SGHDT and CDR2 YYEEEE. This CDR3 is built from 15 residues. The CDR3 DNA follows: TGTGCCAGCAGCTTGCCAGGGAGGATGGGCAATGAGCAGTTCTTC. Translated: CASSLPGRMGNEQFF.

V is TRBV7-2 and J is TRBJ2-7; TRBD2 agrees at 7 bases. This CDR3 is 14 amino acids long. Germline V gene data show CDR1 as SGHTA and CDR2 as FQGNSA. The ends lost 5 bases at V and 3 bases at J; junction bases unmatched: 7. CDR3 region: CASSPQGGDYEQYF. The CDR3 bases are TGTGCCAGCAGCCCCCAGGGAGGGGACTACGAGCAGTACTTC.

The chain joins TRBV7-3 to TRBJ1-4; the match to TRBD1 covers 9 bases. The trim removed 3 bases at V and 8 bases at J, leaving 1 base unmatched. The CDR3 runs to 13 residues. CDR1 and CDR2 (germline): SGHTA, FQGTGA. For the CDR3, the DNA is TGTGCCAGCAGCTTCGACAGGGGGGAAAAACTGTTTTTT. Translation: CASSFDRGEKLFF.

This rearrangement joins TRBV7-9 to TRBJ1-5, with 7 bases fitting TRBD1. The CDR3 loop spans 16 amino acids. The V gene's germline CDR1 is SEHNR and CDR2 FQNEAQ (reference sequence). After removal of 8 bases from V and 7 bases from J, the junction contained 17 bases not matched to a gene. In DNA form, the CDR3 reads TGTGCCAGCTCACAGGGGTATCCAGGGTACGTGCAGCCCCAGCATTTT. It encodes CASSQGYPGYVQPQHF.

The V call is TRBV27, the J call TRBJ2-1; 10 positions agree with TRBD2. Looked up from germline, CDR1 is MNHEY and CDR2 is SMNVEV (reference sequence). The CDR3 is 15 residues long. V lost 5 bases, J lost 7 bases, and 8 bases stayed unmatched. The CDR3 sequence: CASSRAGGPGNEQFF. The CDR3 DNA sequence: TGTGCCAGCAGTCGAGCGGGGGGGCCGGGAAATGAGCAGTTCTTC.

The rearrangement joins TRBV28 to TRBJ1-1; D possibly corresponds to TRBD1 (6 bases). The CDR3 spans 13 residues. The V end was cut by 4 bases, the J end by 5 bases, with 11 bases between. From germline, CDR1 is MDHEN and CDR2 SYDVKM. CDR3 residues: CASSSLDRTEAFF. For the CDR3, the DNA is TGTGCCAGCAGTTCACTAGACAGGACTGAAGCTTTCTTT.

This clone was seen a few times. CDR3 protein: CASTPLSYEQYF. CDR3 nucleotide sequence: TGTGCCAGCACCCCACTCTCCTACGAGCAGTACTTC. The chain links TRBV5-8 to TRBJ2-7; unclear D gene. Trimming took off 6 bases at V and 0 bases at J, with 7 bases between the two ends. The CDR3 runs to 12 residues. Per germline, CDR1 SGHTS and CDR2 YDEGEE. Filled out from reference TRBV5-8 and TRBJ2-7, the complete variable domain reads EAGVTQSPTHLIKTRGQQATLRCSPISGHTSVYWYQQALGLGLQFLLWYDEGEERNRGNFPPRFSGRQFPNYSSELNVNALELEDSALYLCASTPLSYEQYFGPGTRLTVT.

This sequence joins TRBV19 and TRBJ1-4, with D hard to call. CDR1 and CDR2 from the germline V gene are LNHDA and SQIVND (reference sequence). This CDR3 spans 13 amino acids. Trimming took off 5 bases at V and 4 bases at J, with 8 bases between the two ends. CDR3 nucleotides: TGTGCCAGTAGTCAGGAAGATAATGAAAAACTGTTTTTT. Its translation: CASSQEDNEKLFF.

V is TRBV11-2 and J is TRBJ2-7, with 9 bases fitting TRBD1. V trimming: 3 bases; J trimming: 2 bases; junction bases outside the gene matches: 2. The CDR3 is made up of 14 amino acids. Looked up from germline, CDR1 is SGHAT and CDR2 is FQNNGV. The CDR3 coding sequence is TGTGCCAGCAGCTTCGGGACAGGGCCCTACGAGCAGTACTTC. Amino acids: CASSFGTGPYEQYF.

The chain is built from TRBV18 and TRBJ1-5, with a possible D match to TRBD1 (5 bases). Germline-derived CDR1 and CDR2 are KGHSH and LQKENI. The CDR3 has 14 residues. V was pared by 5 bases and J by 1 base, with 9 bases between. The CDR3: CASSAGLSNQPQHF. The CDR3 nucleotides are TGTGCCAGCTCAGCAGGGTTAAGCAATCAGCCCCAGCATTTT.

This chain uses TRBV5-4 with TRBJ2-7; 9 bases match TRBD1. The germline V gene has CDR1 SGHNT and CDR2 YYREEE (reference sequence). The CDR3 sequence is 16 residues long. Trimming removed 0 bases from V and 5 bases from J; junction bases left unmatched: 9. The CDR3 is CASSLASGTGIDEQYF. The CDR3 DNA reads TGTGCCAGCAGCTTGGCGTCCGGGACAGGGATAGACGAGCAGTACTTC.

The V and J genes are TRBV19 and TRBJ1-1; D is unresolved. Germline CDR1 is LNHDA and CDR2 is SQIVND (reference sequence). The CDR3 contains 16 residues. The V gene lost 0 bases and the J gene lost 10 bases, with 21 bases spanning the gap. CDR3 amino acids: CASSIDKGVWEATAFF. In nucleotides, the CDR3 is TGTGCCAGTAGTATAGATAAAGGCGTGTGGGAGGCGACAGCTTTCTTT.

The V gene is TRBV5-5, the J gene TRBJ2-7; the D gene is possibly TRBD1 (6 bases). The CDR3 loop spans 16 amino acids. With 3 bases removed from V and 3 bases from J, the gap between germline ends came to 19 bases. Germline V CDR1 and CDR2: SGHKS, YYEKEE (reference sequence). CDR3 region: CASSSGRDTVDYEQYF. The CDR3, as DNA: TGTGCCAGCAGCTCAGGCCGGGACACGGTAGACTACGAGCAGTACTTC.

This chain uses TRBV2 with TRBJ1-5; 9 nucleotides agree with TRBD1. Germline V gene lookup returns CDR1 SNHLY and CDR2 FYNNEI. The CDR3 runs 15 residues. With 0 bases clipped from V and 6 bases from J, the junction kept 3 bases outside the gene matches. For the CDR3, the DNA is TGTGCCAGCAGTGAAGCGGGACAGGGTAGTCAGCCCCAGCATTTT. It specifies CASSEAGQGSQPQHF.

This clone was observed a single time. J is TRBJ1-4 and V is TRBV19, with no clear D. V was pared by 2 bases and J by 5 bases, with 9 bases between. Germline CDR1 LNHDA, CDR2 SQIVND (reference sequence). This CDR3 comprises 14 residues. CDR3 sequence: CASSIQNQNEKLFF. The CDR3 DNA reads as TGTGCCAGTAGTATACAGAATCAAAATGAAAAACTGTTTTTT.

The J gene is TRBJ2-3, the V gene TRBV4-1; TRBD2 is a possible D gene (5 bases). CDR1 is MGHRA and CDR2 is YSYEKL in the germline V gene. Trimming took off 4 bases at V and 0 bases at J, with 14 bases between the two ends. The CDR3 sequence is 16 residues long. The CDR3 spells CASSPMAGTSTDTQYF. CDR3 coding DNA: TGCGCCAGCAGCCCGATGGCGGGTACTAGCACAGATACGCAGTATTTT.

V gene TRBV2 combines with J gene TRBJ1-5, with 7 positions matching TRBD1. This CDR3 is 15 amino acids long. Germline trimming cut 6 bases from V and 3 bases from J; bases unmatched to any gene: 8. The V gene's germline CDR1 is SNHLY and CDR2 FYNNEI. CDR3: CASSRQGRDNQPQHF. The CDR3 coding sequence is TGTGCCAGCAGCAGACAGGGTCGTGACAATCAGCCCCAGCATTTT.

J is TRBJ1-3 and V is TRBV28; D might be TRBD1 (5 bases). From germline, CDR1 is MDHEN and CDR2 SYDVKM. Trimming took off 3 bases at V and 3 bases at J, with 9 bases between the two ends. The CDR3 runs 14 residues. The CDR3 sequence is CASSLEGHGNTIYF. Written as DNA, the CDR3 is TGTGCCAGCAGTTTGGAGGGGCATGGAAACACCATATATTTT.

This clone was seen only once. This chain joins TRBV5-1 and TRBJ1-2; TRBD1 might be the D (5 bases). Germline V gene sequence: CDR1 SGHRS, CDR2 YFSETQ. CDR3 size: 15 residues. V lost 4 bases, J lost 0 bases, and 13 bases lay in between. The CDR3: CASSLTAQANYGYTF. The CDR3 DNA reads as TGCGCCAGCAGCCTGACAGCTCAAGCTAACTATGGCTACACCTTC.

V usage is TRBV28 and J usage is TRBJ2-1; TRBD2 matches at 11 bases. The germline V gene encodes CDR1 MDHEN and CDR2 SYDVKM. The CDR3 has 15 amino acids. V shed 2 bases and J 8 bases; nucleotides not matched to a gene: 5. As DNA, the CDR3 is TGTGCCAGCAGTTTAATAACTAGCGGGAGACATGAGCAGTTCTTC. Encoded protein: CASSLITSGRHEQFF. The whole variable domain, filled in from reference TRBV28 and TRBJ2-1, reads DVKVTQSSRYLVKRTGEKVFLECVQDMDHENMFWYRQDPGLGLRLIYFSYDVKMKEKGDIPEGYSVSREKKERFSLILESASTNQTSMYLCASSLITSGRHEQFFGPGTRLTVL.

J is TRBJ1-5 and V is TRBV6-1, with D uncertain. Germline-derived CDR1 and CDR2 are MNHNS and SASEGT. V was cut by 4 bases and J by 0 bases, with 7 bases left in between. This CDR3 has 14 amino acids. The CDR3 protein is CASSGPNSNQPQHF. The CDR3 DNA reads TGTGCCAGCAGTGGTCCAAATAGCAATCAGCCCCAGCATTTT.

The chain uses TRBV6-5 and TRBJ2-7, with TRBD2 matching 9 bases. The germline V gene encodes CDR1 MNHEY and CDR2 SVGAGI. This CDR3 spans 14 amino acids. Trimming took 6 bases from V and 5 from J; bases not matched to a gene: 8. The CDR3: CASRRAGGKNEQYF. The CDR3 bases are TGTGCCAGCAGACGAGCGGGGGGAAAGAACGAGCAGTACTTC.

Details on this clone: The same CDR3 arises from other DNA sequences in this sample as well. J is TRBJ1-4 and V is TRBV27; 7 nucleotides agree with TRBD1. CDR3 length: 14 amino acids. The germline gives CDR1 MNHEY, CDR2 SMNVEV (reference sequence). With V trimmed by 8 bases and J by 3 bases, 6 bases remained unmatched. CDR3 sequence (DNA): TGTGCCAGCCGAAGGGGGCAGGCTAATGAAAAACTGTTTTTT. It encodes CASRRGQANEKLFF.

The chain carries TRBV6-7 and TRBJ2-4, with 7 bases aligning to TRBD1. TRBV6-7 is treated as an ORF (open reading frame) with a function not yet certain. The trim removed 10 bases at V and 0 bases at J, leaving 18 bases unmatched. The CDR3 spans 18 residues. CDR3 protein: CAINRTGDIPLAKNIQYF. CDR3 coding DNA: TGTGCCATCAATAGAACAGGGGACATACCCTTAGCCAAAAACATTCAGTACTTC.

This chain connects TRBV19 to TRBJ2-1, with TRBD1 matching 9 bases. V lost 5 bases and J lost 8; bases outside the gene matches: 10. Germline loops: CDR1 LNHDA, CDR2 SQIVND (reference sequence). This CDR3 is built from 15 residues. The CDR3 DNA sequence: TGTGCCAGTAGTCCAACCGGGACAGGGACGGATGAGCAGTTCTTC. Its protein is CASSPTGTGTDEQFF.